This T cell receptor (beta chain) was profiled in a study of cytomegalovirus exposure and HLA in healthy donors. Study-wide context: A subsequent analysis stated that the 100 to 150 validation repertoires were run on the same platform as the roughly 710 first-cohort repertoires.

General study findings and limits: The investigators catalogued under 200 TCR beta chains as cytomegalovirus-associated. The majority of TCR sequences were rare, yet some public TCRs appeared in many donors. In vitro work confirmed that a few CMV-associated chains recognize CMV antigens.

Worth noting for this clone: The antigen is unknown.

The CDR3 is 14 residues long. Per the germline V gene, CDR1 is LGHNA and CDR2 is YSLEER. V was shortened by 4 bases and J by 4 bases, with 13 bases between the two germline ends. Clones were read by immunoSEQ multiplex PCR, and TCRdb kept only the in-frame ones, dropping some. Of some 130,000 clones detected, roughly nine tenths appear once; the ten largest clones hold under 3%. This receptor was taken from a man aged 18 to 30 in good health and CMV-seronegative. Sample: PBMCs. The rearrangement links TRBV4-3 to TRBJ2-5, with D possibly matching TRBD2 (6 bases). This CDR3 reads CASSPGQGGETQYF. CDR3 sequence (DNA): TGCGCCAGCAGCCCGGGCCAGGGAGGAGAGACCCAGTACTTC.